The present TCR beta chain was sequenced within a study of T cell responses to AZD1222 COVID-19 vaccine. The length of the CDR3 is 14 residues. V shed 6 bases and J shed 2 bases, with 11 bases lying between them. CDR1 and CDR2 (germline): MGHDK, SYGVNS. Study observations and caveats: Two AZD1222 doses significantly raised spike-specific TCR breadth and depth over controls. A reported finding is that nearly half of spike-specific TCRs target unmutated variant regions.

Using immunoSEQ multiplex PCR, the repertoire was profiled, and TCRdb retains in-frame clones only, with some absent. The table has about 42,000 clones, over 80% seen once. On this clone itself: Its target is unknown.

Sequences were derived from peripheral blood, sampled 28 days after the second AZD1222 dose. The chain carries TRBV25-1 and TRBJ1-3; D unresolved. The source is an adult who received the AZD1222 COVID-19 vaccine. CDR3 residues: CASSRIGAGNTIYF. The CDR3 bases are TGTGCCAGCAGCCGCATCGGGGCTGGAAACACCATATATTTT.